The rows below give T cell receptor beta chains drawn from one sample of a study of OX40 agonist ivuxolimab in advanced cancers. Measured with immunoSEQ multiplex PCR; TCRdb has only the in-frame clones, and not every one. The sample lists 85,000 to 130,000 clones; roughly nine tenths were seen once. The sample in question was CD4+ or CD8+ T cells sorted from blood, obtained in a trial of the OX40 agonist ivuxolimab. The receptors were gathered from an adult with an advanced solid tumor such as melanoma, head and neck, liver or kidney cancer. CDR3s include the opening cysteine and the closing phenylalanine or tryptophan. D genes are given only for firm matches. For some rows the clone size is stated as once, few or many, or as a class when expanded; others skip it.

V,D,J,size,DNA,CDR3
TRBV28,.,TRBJ2-3,.,TGTGCCAGCAGGATGGATCCGGGTGTCGGGCAGTATTTT,CASRMDPGVGQYF
TRBV9,.,TRBJ1-3,.,TGTGCCAGCAGCGTAGGGATAAGCGCTGGAAACACCATATATTTT,CASSVGISAGNTIYF
TRBV11-3,.,TRBJ2-3,.,TGTGCCAGCAAAGGGGGAGGACCCACAGATACGCAGTATTTT,CASKGGGPTDTQYF
TRBV7-9,.,TRBJ2-7,.,TGTGCCAGCAGCTTAGGACAAGTTTACGAGCAGTACTTC,CASSLGQVYEQYF
TRBV5-1,.,TRBJ2-3,.,TGCGCCAGCAGCTTGGGCCTTCCTACAGATACGCAGTATTTT,CASSLGLPTDTQYF
TRBV7-9,.,TRBJ2-7,.,TGTGCCAGCAGCTTATCCGGCACCTCCTACGAGCAGTACTTC,CASSLSGTSYEQYF
TRBV19,TRBD2,TRBJ2-1,.,TGTGCCAGTAGTATAGTGGGTAGCGGGAGATTCCTTAACTATGAGCAGTTCTTC,CASSIVGSGRFLNYEQFF
TRBV6-6,.,TRBJ1-5,.,TGTGCCAGCAGTGATAGATTTAGCAATCAGCCCCAGCATTTT,CASSDRFSNQPQHF
TRBV7-9,.,TRBJ2-1,.,TGTGCCAGCAGATGGACAGTCAATGAGCAGTTCTTC,CASRWTVNEQFF
TRBV7-6,.,TRBJ2-1,.,TGTGCCAGCAGCTTAGCAATCGGGAGTAACAATGAGCAGTTCTTC,CASSLAIGSNNEQFF
TRBV5-1,.,TRBJ2-3,.,TGCGCCAGCAGCGAGGGGGCTAGCGGCACCACAGATACGCAGTATTTT,CASSEGASGTTDTQYF
TRBV7-2,.,TRBJ2-6,.,TGTGCCAGCAGCAAGGACAGCTCTGGGGCCAACGTCCTGACTTTC,CASSKDSSGANVLTF
TRBV7-9,.,TRBJ1-3,once,TGTGCCAGCAGCCTAGCAGGGATTTTTGGAAACACCATATATTTT,CASSLAGIFGNTIYF
TRBV15,.,TRBJ2-7,.,TGTGCCACCAGCCACCTCGGGGAGTACGAGCAGTACTTC,CATSHLGEYEQYF
TRBV19,TRBD1,TRBJ2-6,.,TGTGCCAGCCATGACAGGGACCCTGGGGCCAACGTCCTGACTTTC,CASHDRDPGANVLTF
TRBV13,.,TRBJ2-3,.,TGTGCCAGCAGCTTATGGGCCCGGAGGCTCACAGATACGCAGTATTTT,CASSLWARRLTDTQYF
TRBV10-3,TRBD2,TRBJ2-1,.,TGTGCCATCAGCCAGGGACTAGCGGGAGCTAGTGAGCAGTTCTTC,CAISQGLAGASEQFF
TRBV25-1,TRBD2,TRBJ2-3,.,TGTGCCAGCAGGGCCACGGGAGGGACAGATACGCAGTATTTT,CASRATGGTDTQYF
TRBV29-1,TRBD2,TRBJ2-1,.,TGCAGCTGTAGGGGACTAGCGGGATCAAACTACAATGAGCAGTTCTTC,CSCRGLAGSNYNEQFF
TRBV5-4,.,TRBJ2-1,.,TGTGCCAGCAGCTTGGGTCGCCAGGGTAGGGGTGAGCAGTTCTTC,CASSLGRQGRGEQFF
TRBV2,.,TRBJ1-2,.,TGTGCCAGCAGTGAGTTAGTAGGGGTCGGCTATGGCTACACCTTC,CASSELVGVGYGYTF
TRBV27,TRBD2,TRBJ2-3,.,TGTGCCAGCAGTTCTCTAGCGGGTTTGGGTGCAGATACGCAGTATTTT,CASSSLAGLGADTQYF
TRBV5-4,.,TRBJ2-5,.,TGTGCCAGCAGCTCCCCAGGGTTCGGGGAGACCCAGTACTTC,CASSSPGFGETQYF
TRBV2,.,TRBJ1-4,.,TGTGCCAGCAGTGAAGCGTCCATCAGGGCCTCCAAACTGTTTTTT,CASSEASIRASKLFF
TRBV7-3,.,TRBJ2-1,.,TGTGCCAGCAGCCTTGACGGGATTAGCTCCTACAATGAGCAGTTCTTC,CASSLDGISSYNEQFF
TRBV2,TRBD2,TRBJ2-1,few,TGTGCCAGCAGAACTAGCGGGGACCCCTGGAATGAGCAGTTCTTC,CASRTSGDPWNEQFF
TRBV7-6,.,TRBJ2-1,.,TGTGCCAGCAGCTCCTGGGCCCACAATGAGCAGTTCTTC,CASSSWAHNEQFF
TRBV15,.,TRBJ2-5,few,TGTGCCACCAGCGTGAGGAGGGGCCTGGAGACCCAGTACTTC,CATSVRRGLETQYF
TRBV6-6,TRBD2,TRBJ2-7,.,TGTGCCAGCAGTTATAGCGGGAGAGAGCAGTACTTC,CASSYSGREQYF
TRBV7-6,.,TRBJ2-1,.,TGTGCCAGCAGCTTAGTAGGGAATGAGCAGTTCTTC,CASSLVGNEQFF
TRBV28,TRBD2,TRBJ2-7,.,TGTGCCAGCAGTTATCAGCCCAGCGGGATCTCCTACGAGCAGTACTTC,CASSYQPSGISYEQYF
TRBV18,.,TRBJ2-7,.,TGTGCCAGCTCACCATCTTCCGGGACAAGCTACGAGCAGTACTTC,CASSPSSGTSYEQYF
TRBV28,TRBD1,TRBJ2-7,.,TGTGCCAGCAGCAACCCTAGGACAGGGAACTACGAGCAGTACTTC,CASSNPRTGNYEQYF
TRBV7-9,TRBD1,TRBJ1-5,.,TGTGCCAGCAGCTTTGGGATCGGGGGAAGCGGGACAGCTAATCAGCCCCAGCATTTT,CASSFGIGGSGTANQPQHF
TRBV2,.,TRBJ1-1,few,TGTGCCAGCGGAGGGGAGAACACTGAAGCTTTCTTT,CASGGENTEAFF
TRBV18,.,TRBJ1-3,.,TGTGCCAGCTCACCCCAACGGGCACTTGGAAACACCATATATTTT,CASSPQRALGNTIYF
TRBV30,TRBD1,TRBJ1-5,few,TGTGCCTGGAGTGTCCCCACAGGGGGCGCGGATCAGCCCCAGCATTTT,CAWSVPTGGADQPQHF
TRBV5-4,.,TRBJ2-5,.,TGTGCCAGCAGCTTGGGACTAGTGGAACAAGAGACCCAGTACTTC,CASSLGLVEQETQYF
TRBV19,TRBD2,TRBJ2-1,.,TGTGCCAGTAGTTCGACCAGCGGGGGTGAGCAGTTCTTC,CASSSTSGGEQFF
TRBV6-6,.,TRBJ1-1,.,TGTGCCAGCAGTTACTCTGTAGGAGATGAAGCTTTCTTT,CASSYSVGDEAFF
TRBV7-2,.,TRBJ2-7,.,TGTGCCAGCAGCCCAATTGGTGGCGGATTCGGCTACGAGCAGTACTTC,CASSPIGGGFGYEQYF
TRBV10-2,TRBD1,TRBJ2-7,.,TGCGCCAGCAGTTTGGACAGGGGCTACGAGCAGTACTTC,CASSLDRGYEQYF
TRBV2,.,TRBJ2-1,.,TGTGCCAGCAGACAGAACCCATACAATGGTGAGCAGTTCTTC,CASRQNPYNGEQFF
TRBV5-1,TRBD1,TRBJ2-2,.,TGCGCCAGCAGCACGGGACAGCGCAACACCGGGGAGCTGTTTTTT,CASSTGQRNTGELFF
TRBV4-2,.,TRBJ2-7,.,TGTGCCAGCAGCCAAGATCTCGAATCCAGCTACGAGCAGTACTTC,CASSQDLESSYEQYF
TRBV15,TRBD1,TRBJ2-3,.,TGTGCGACCAAGGGGGCGAGAGCCACAGATACGCAGTATTTT,CATKGARATDTQYF
TRBV7-6,.,TRBJ2-2,.,TGTGCCAGCAGCTTAGAACTAGCCCGTGGCACCGGGGAGCTGTTTTTT,CASSLELARGTGELFF
TRBV28,TRBD1,TRBJ2-5,.,TGTGCCAGCAGTTTACTGGGACAGGTCCAAGAGACCCAGTACTTC,CASSLLGQVQETQYF
TRBV27,.,TRBJ2-7,.,TGTGCCAGCAGTTTATCGGACTCCCCCCGGGACGAGCAGTACTTC,CASSLSDSPRDEQYF
TRBV7-2,.,TRBJ2-7,.,TGTGCCAGCAGCTTAGCAGGGTCCTACGAGCAGTACTTC,CASSLAGSYEQYF
TRBV14,.,TRBJ2-2,.,TGTGCCAGCAGCCCATTAAGTTCTACCGGGGAGCTGTTTTTT,CASSPLSSTGELFF